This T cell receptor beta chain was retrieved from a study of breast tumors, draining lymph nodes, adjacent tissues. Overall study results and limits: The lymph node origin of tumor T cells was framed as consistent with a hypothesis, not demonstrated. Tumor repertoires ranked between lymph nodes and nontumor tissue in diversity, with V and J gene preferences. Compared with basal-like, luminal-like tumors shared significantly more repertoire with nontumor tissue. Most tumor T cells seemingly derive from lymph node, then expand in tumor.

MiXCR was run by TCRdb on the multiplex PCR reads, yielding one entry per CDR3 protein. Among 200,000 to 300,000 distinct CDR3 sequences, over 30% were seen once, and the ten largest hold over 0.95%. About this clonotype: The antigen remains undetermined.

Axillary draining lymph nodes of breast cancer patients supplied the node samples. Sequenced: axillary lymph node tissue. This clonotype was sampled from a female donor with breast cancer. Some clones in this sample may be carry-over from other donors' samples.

CDR3 nucleotides: TGTGCCATCAGTGAGCCGGGACTAGCGGGCGGAGAGACCCAGTACTTC. This codes for CAISEPGLAGGETQYF. The gene calls are TRBV10-3 and TRBJ2-5, with 12 bases aligning to TRBD2. The CDR3 has 16 residues. Germline V gene lookup returns CDR1 ENHRY and CDR2 SYGVKD. The V gene end was trimmed by 2 bases and the J gene end by 4 bases; junction bases not matched to a gene: 5.